This is a list of T cell receptor beta chains from one sample in a study of T cell responses to AZD1222 COVID-19 vaccine. The method was immunoSEQ multiplex PCR; TCRdb's version includes in-frame clones alone and lacks a portion of them. The sample shows approximately 100,000 clones, less than 95% of them seen only once. The sample was peripheral blood, taken 28 days after the second AZD1222 dose. The receptor source for this set is an adult who received the AZD1222 COVID-19 vaccine. Both conserved end residues are part of each CDR3. The D gene is left open where the match is weak. A row's size may be missing; if present it is once, few, many or a size class.

clone_size	v_call	j_call	d_call	cdr3_aa	cdr3_nt
.	TRBV9	TRBJ2-3	.	CASSPPTDTQYF	TGTGCCAGCAGCCCCCCCACAGATACGCAGTATTTT
many	TRBV5-6	TRBJ1-1	.	CASSLRDNTEAFF	TGTGCCAGCAGCTTGCGAGACAACACTGAAGCTTTCTTT
.	TRBV7-2	TRBJ2-3	.	CASSRGRLSTDTQYF	TGTGCCAGCAGCCGGGGGAGACTTAGCACAGATACGCAGTATTTT
.	TRBV6-5	TRBJ2-7	.	CASSFGLVAYEQYF	TGTGCCAGCAGTTTCGGCCTAGTTGCCTACGAGCAGTACTTC
once	TRBV29-1	TRBJ1-2	.	CSLWDGNYGYTF	TGCAGCCTTTGGGACGGTAACTATGGCTACACCTTC
.	TRBV19	TRBJ1-3	.	CASSIGTSGNTIYF	TGTGCCAGTAGTATTGGAACTTCTGGAAACACCATATATTTT
.	TRBV19	TRBJ1-2	TRBD1	CASRPGTGNFRGYGYTF	TGTGCCAGTAGGCCCGGGACAGGGAATTTTCGGGGCTATGGCTACACCTTC
.	TRBV21-1	TRBJ1-1	.	CASSMAEAFF	TGTGCCAGCAGCATGGCTGAAGCTTTCTTT
.	TRBV18	TRBJ2-4	.	CASSPGPGQPKNIQYF	TGTGCCAGCTCACCAGGACCGGGACAACCCAAAAACATTCAGTACTTC
.	TRBV10-3	TRBJ1-3	.	CAIRSDSSGNTIYF	TGTGCCATCAGATCGGACAGCTCTGGAAACACCATATATTTT
.	TRBV19	TRBJ1-5	TRBD1	CASSKTGGNQPQHF	TGTGCCAGTAGTAAGACAGGGGGCAATCAGCCCCAGCATTTT
.	TRBV2	TRBJ1-2	TRBD1	CASSSRQGLSGYTF	TGTGCCAGCAGCTCCCGACAGGGACTTAGTGGCTACACCTTC
.	TRBV9	TRBJ2-2	.	CASSVGGVYGTGELFF	TGTGCCAGCAGCGTAGGAGGGGTCTATGGCACCGGGGAGCTGTTTTTT
.	TRBV5-6	TRBJ1-2	TRBD1	CASSVSGTGHSGPYGYTF	TGTGCCAGCAGCGTATCCGGGACAGGCCACTCGGGGCCATATGGCTACACCTTC
.	TRBV5-4	TRBJ2-7	.	CASSLQGSYEQYF	TGTGCCAGCAGCTTGCAGGGTTCCTACGAGCAGTACTTC
.	TRBV15	TRBJ2-3	TRBD2	CATSRGLAGVTDTQYF	TGTGCCACCAGCAGAGGACTAGCGGGGGTCACAGATACGCAGTATTTT
.	TRBV6-2/TRBV6-3	TRBJ1-5	.	CASSYASYSNQPQHF	TGTGCCAGCAGTTACGCCAGTTATAGCAATCAGCCCCAGCATTTT
.	TRBV7-2	TRBJ1-5	.	CASSLVAGGSNQPQHF	TGTGCCAGCAGCTTAGTGGCGGGGGGTAGCAATCAGCCCCAGCATTTT
few	TRBV19	TRBJ1-1	.	CASSIGRETEAFF	TGTGCCAGTAGCATTGGCAGGGAAACTGAAGCTTTCTTT
.	TRBV20-1	TRBJ2-7	.	CSARGQIEQYF	TGCAGTGCCAGAGGACAGATCGAGCAGTACTTC
.	TRBV19	TRBJ1-1	TRBD1	CASSAGTEPNTEAFF	TGTGCCAGTAGTGCCGGGACAGAGCCGAACACTGAAGCTTTCTTT
once	TRBV3-1/TRBV3-2	TRBJ2-1	TRBD1	CASSQTGGARNEQFF	TGTGCCAGCAGCCAGACAGGGGGCGCGAGGAATGAGCAGTTCTTC